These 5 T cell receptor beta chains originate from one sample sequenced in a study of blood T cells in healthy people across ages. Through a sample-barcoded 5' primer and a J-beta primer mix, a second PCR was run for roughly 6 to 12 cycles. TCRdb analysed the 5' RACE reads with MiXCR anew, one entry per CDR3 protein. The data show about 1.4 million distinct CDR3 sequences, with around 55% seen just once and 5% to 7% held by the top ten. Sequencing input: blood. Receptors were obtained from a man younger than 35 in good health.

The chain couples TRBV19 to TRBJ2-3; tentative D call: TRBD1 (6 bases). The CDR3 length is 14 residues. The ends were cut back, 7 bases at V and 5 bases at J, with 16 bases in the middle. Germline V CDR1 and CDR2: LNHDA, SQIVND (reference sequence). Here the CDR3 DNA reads TGTGCCAGTACCACCTTTGGGGGCGGAGATACGCAGTATTTT. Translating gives CASTTFGGGDTQYF.

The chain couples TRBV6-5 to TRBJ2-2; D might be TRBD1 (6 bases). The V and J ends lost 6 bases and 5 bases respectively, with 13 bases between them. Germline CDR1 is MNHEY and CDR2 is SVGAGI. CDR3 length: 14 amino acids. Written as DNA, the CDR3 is TGTGCCAGCAGACAGGGTTATGGAACCGGGGAGCTGTTTTTT. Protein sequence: CASRQGYGTGELFF.

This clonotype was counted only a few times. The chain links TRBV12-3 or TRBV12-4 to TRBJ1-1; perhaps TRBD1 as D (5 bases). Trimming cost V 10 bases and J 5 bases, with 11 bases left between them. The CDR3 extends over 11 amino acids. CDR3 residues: CATEGETEAFF. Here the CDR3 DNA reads TGTGCCACAGAAGGGGAAACTGAAGCTTTCTTT.

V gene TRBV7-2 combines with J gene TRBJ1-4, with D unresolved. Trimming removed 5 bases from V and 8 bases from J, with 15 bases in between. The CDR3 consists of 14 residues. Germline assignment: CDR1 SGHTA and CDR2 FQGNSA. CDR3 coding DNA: TGTGCCAGCAGCCCAGGAGGTCGGAGCGAAAAACTGTTTTTT. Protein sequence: CASSPGGRSEKLFF. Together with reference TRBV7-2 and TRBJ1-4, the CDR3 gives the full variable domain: GAGVSQSPSNKVTEKGKDVELRCDPISGHTALYWYRQSLGQGLEFLIYFQGNSAPDKSGLPSDRFSAERTGGSVSTLTIQRTQQEDSAVYLCASSPGGRSEKLFFGSGTQLSVL.

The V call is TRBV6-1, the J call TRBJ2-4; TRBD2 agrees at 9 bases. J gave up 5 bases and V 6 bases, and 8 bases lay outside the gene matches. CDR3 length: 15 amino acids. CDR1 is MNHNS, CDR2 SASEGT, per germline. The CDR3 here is CASRGSLAGQNIQYF. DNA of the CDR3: TGTGCCAGCAGGGGATCTCTAGCGGGGCAAAACATTCAGTACTTC.